This passage covers 25 T cell receptor beta chains from one sample sequenced in a study of cytotoxic CD8 clonotypes in ibrutinib-treated CLL. Profiling relied on immunoSEQ multiplex PCR, and the TCRdb table lists in-frame clones only, not all of them. The top ten hold just over 15% of the sample, which has a few hundred thousand clones, less than 75% seen once. The sample here was PBMCs, taken after 24 months of ibrutinib treatment. The origin of the receptors is a human donor with chronic lymphocytic leukemia.

Concerning this clone: The same CDR3 can be traced to other DNA sequences in this sample. The genes are TRBV20-1 and TRBJ2-7; no firm D call. Germline CDR1 reads DFQATT; CDR2 reads SNEGSKA (reference sequence). Trimming pared 6 bases from V and 2 bases from J, leaving 8 bases between. The CDR3 totals 11 residues. The CDR3 loop reads CSAPRPYEQYF. The CDR3 DNA sequence: TGCAGTGCCCCACGGCCCTACGAGCAGTACTTC.

The chain is built from TRBV6-5 and TRBJ2-2; 10 nucleotides line up with TRBD1. V lost 6 bases, J lost 6 bases, and 7 bases stayed unmatched. Germline CDR1 and CDR2: MNHEY and SVGAGI. CDR3 length equals 15 residues. In nucleotides, the CDR3 is TGTGCCAGCAGGAAGGGGACAGGGGTCGCCGGGGAGCTGTTTTTT. Its translation is CASRKGTGVAGELFF.

The gene calls are TRBV13 and TRBJ1-2; TRBD1 aligns across 9 bases. CDR1 is PRHDT and CDR2 is FYEKMQ in the germline V gene (reference sequence). The CDR3 covers 14 residues. The ends lost 6 bases at V and 5 bases at J; junction bases unmatched: 7. The CDR3 loop reads CASRPPDRGYGYTF. CDR3 DNA: TGTGCCAGCAGGCCTCCCGACAGGGGGTATGGCTACACCTTC. Together with reference TRBV13 and TRBJ1-2, the CDR3 gives the full variable domain: AAGVIQSPRHLIKEKRETATLKCYPIPRHDTVYWYQQGPGQDPQFLISFYEKMQSDKGSIPDRFSAQQFSDYHSELNMSSLELGDSALYFCASRPPDRGYGYTFGSGTRLTVV.

The chain recombines TRBV7-8 with TRBJ2-7, with 15 bases identical to TRBD2. The V gene end was trimmed by 6 bases and the J gene end by 1 base; junction bases not matched to a gene: 7. This CDR3 contains 17 residues. Germline values: CDR1 SGHVS, CDR2 FQNEAQ. The CDR3 bases are TGTGCCAGCAGATCCCCGGGACTAGCGGGAGGATCCTACGAGCAGTACTTC. Its protein is CASRSPGLAGGSYEQYF.

J is TRBJ2-7 and V is TRBV15; D is undetermined. The V and J ends lost 8 bases and 2 bases respectively, with 19 bases between them. Germline values: CDR1 LNHNV, CDR2 YYDKDF (reference sequence). The CDR3 runs to 15 residues. CDR3 sequence reads: CATSDITASPYEQYF. CDR3 nucleotides: TGTGCCACCTCAGATATCACAGCCAGTCCCTACGAGCAGTACTTC. Complete variable domain (other parts from reference TRBV15 and TRBJ2-7): DAMVIQNPRYQVTQFGKPVTLSCSQTLNHNVMYWYQQKSSQAPKLLFHYYDKDFNNEADTPDNFQSRRPNTSFCFLDIRSPGLGDTAMYLCATSDITASPYEQYFGPGTRLTVT.

This clone came up once. This chain uses TRBV11-2 with TRBJ2-1, with D perhaps matching TRBD2 (6 bases). There are 15 residues in the CDR3. Germline loops: CDR1 SGHAT, CDR2 FQNNGV. The V end lost 4 bases, the J end lost 5 bases, and 15 bases lay between the germline ends. CDR3 amino acids: CASSSWGSGNNEQFF. The CDR3 DNA reads as TGTGCCAGCAGCTCCTGGGGTAGCGGAAACAATGAGCAGTTCTTC.

The chain joins TRBV10-3 to TRBJ1-5; D ambiguous. Per the germline V gene, CDR1 is ENHRY and CDR2 is SYGVKD. The CDR3 is 13 amino acids. V lost 0 bases, J lost 5 bases, and 5 bases lay in between. Here the CDR3 DNA reads TGTGCCATCAGTGAGTCGGGAGATCAGCCCCAGCATTTT. It is translated as CAISESGDQPQHF.

This chain connects TRBV7-9 to TRBJ2-7; 10 nucleotides align to TRBD2. Trimming at V came to 2 bases and at J to 3 bases, leaving 7 bases not matched to a gene. The CDR3 loop spans 16 amino acids. Germline CDR1 reads SEHNR; CDR2 reads FQNEAQ (reference sequence). The CDR3: CASSLLAGARDYEQYF. For the CDR3, the DNA is TGTGCCAGCAGCTTACTAGCGGGAGCCCGTGACTACGAGCAGTACTTC.

This clone was counted once. The chain joins TRBV15 to TRBJ2-7; a possible D gene is TRBD2 (5 bases). The CDR3 totals 14 residues. The germline CDR1 and CDR2 sequences are LNHNV and YYDKDF (reference sequence). Trimming pared 5 bases from V and 5 bases from J, leaving 16 bases between. The CDR3 protein is CATSARRARDEQYF. The CDR3 coding sequence is TGTGCCACCAGCGCCCGTCGGGCGAGGGACGAGCAGTACTTC.

This clone is a singleton in its sample. The chain joins TRBV5-1 to TRBJ2-3; possibly TRBD1 or TRBD2 for D (5 bases each). The CDR3 loop spans 15 amino acids. Looked up from germline, CDR1 is SGHRS and CDR2 is YFSETQ. V was trimmed by 3 bases and J by 6 bases, leaving 17 bases between them. The chain's CDR3 is CASSWGTVGMDTQYF. CDR3 in DNA: TGCGCCAGCAGCTGGGGGACGGTGGGTATGGATACGCAGTATTTT.

The chain has TRBV10-3 and TRBJ2-3; D gene unclear. This CDR3 is built from 14 residues. Germline values: CDR1 ENHRY, CDR2 SYGVKD. V was clipped by 2 bases and J by 2 bases, with 8 bases between them. As DNA, the CDR3 is TGTGCCATCAGTGAGGTCCTAAACACAGATACGCAGTATTTT. Its translation: CAISEVLNTDTQYF.

This clone was detected only a few times. This CDR3 is CASRQDFYSTDTQYF. The CDR3, as DNA: TGTGCCAGCAGACAGGACTTCTATAGCACAGATACGCAGTATTTT. The rearrangement links TRBV7-8 to TRBJ2-3; either TRBD1 or TRBD2 may supply D (5 bases each). Germline V gene data show CDR1 as SGHVS and CDR2 as FQNEAQ. The CDR3 consists of 15 residues. V dropped 6 bases and J dropped 0 bases, with 13 bases sitting between them.

The CDR3 DNA is TGTGCCAGCAGCCTGGCAAGTAGCAATCAGCCCCAGCATTTT. This codes for CASSLASSNQPQHF. The chain has TRBV27 and TRBJ1-5; D uncertain. The CDR3 has 14 residues. Trimming left V 6 bases short and J 0 bases short, with 9 bases between. Per germline, CDR1 MNHEY and CDR2 SMNVEV (reference sequence).

The rearrangement joins TRBV5-1 to TRBJ2-2, with D maybe TRBD2 (5 bases). The CDR3 contains 14 residues. Trimming shortened V by 4 bases and J by 7 bases, and 14 bases separated the two germline ends. In germline, CDR1 is SGHRS, CDR2 YFSETQ. Here the CDR3 reads CASSVDGGVGELFF. CDR3 DNA: TGCGCCAGCAGCGTGGACGGAGGAGTCGGGGAGCTGTTTTTT.

This chain uses TRBV27 with TRBJ1-2; 9 bases fit TRBD1. Germline V gene data show CDR1 as MNHEY and CDR2 as SMNVEV (reference sequence). After removal of 6 bases from V and 6 bases from J, the junction contained 8 bases not matched to a gene. This CDR3 has 14 amino acids. CDR3 in amino acids: CASRNGDRVHGYTF. The CDR3, as DNA: TGTGCCAGCAGGAACGGGGACAGGGTTCATGGCTACACCTTC.

This clone has just a few counts. V and J are TRBV28 and TRBJ2-7; D is undetermined. The CDR3 spans 13 residues. The V gene lost 6 bases and the J gene lost 3 bases, with 12 bases spanning the gap. Germline V gene lookup returns CDR1 MDHEN and CDR2 SYDVKM. The CDR3 coding sequence is TGTGCCAGCAGCCCGGATTTAAACTACGAGCAGTACTTC. Encoded protein: CASSPDLNYEQYF.

This clone was recorded only once. The CDR3 sequence: CASSGGSYEQYF. The CDR3 DNA is TGTGCCAGCAGCGGGGGCTCCTACGAGCAGTACTTC. This chain uses TRBV7-2 with TRBJ2-7; D tentatively fits TRBD1 or TRBD2 (5 bases each). V lost 5 bases and J lost 0, with 5 bases in between. The germline V gene has CDR1 SGHTA and CDR2 FQGNSA. CDR3 length: 12 residues.

Comments on this clone: This specimen includes other DNA sequences encoding the same CDR3. The chain employs TRBV19 and TRBJ2-7; D is undetermined. The V gene's germline CDR1 is LNHDA and CDR2 SQIVND (reference sequence). Trimming took off 0 bases at V and 4 bases at J, with 7 bases between the two ends. The CDR3 contains 13 residues. The DNA for the CDR3 is TGTGCCAGTAGTATAGATCGCGGATACGAGCAGTACTTC. Protein product: CASSIDRGYEQYF.

This clone was counted once. The chain combines TRBV11-2 with TRBJ2-7; the match to TRBD2 covers 9 bases. Unmatched junction bases numbered 5, after V lost 0 bases and J lost 2 bases. Germline V gene sequence: CDR1 SGHAT, CDR2 FQNNGV. The CDR3 spans 16 residues. CDR3 loop: CASSLELAGQTYEQYF. The CDR3 coding sequence is TGTGCCAGCAGCTTAGAGCTAGCGGGACAAACCTACGAGCAGTACTTC. The full variable domain, its missing parts supplied by reference TRBV11-2 and TRBJ2-7, is EAGVAQSPRYKIIEKRQSVAFWCNPISGHATLYWYQQILGQGPKLLIQFQNNGVVDDSQLPKDRFSAERLKGVDSTLKIQPAKLEDSAVYLCASSLELAGQTYEQYFGPGTRLTVT.

The genes are TRBV5-6 and TRBJ1-4, with unresolved D. Between the trimmed V and J ends, which lost 1 base and 4 bases, there was a span of 11 bases. This CDR3 region has 15 residues. The germline V gene has CDR1 SGHDT and CDR2 YYEEEE. CDR3 in amino acids: CASSLSWLRNEKLFF. As DNA, the CDR3 is TGTGCCAGCAGCTTGTCTTGGCTTCGTAATGAAAAACTGTTTTTT.

This rearrangement joins TRBV6-5 to TRBJ2-1, with D perhaps being TRBD1 or TRBD2 (6 bases each). V lost 8 bases to trimming and J lost 7 bases, with 18 bases between them. From germline, CDR1 is MNHEY and CDR2 SVGAGI. This CDR3 has 14 amino acids. The CDR3 reads CASQPGAGRNEQFF. CDR3 coding DNA: TGTGCCAGCCAACCGGGGGCGGGGCGTAATGAGCAGTTCTTC.

This clone was observed a few times. V is TRBV29-1 and J is TRBJ2-1, with D perhaps TRBD2 (6 bases). The CDR3 runs to 11 residues. Germline CDR1 reads SQVTM; CDR2 reads ANQGSEA. Trimming shortened V by 6 bases and J by 8 bases, and 11 bases separated the two germline ends. The CDR3: CSVDKRDEQFF. For the CDR3, the DNA is TGCAGCGTAGATAAGCGGGATGAGCAGTTCTTC.

The CDR3: CASSYLAGVGTGELFF. The CDR3 nucleotides are TGTGCCAGCTCGTACCTAGCGGGAGTAGGAACCGGGGAGCTGTTTTTT. The rearrangement joins TRBV18 to TRBJ2-2, with 10 nucleotides matching TRBD2. The CDR3 sequence is 16 residues long. V lost 6 bases and J lost 5; bases outside the gene matches: 9. Germline V gene sequence: CDR1 KGHSH, CDR2 LQKENI. Full variable domain (remainder filled in from reference TRBV18 and TRBJ2-2): NAGVMQNPRHLVRRRGQEARLRCSPMKGHSHVYWYRQLPEEGLKFMVYLQKENIIDESGMPKERFSAEFPKEGPSILRIQQVVRGDSAAYFCASSYLAGVGTGELFFGEGSRLTVL.

Here the CDR3 reads CASRVTGFREKLFF. For the CDR3, the DNA is TGTGCCAGCAGAGTAACAGGGTTTAGGGAAAAACTGTTTTTT. V usage is TRBV27 and J usage is TRBJ1-4, with D maybe TRBD1 (6 bases). This CDR3 is 14 amino acids long. In germline, CDR1 is MNHEY, CDR2 SMNVEV (reference sequence). Trimming removed 6 bases at V and 8 bases at J, with 16 bases between.

The chain couples TRBV19 to TRBJ2-1, with a tentative D call TRBD1 (5 bases). Germline CDR1 and CDR2: LNHDA and SQIVND (reference sequence). CDR3 length: 15 residues. V was shortened by 2 bases and J by 2 bases, with 10 bases between the two germline ends. CDR3 amino acids: CASSISGAPYNEQFF. The CDR3 DNA sequence: TGTGCCAGTAGTATAAGTGGGGCCCCCTACAATGAGCAGTTCTTC.